This T cell receptor beta chain was retrieved from a study of T cells in Graves' hyperthyroidism and ophthalmopathy. Study context: Peripheral blood samples were taken at initial diagnosis, prior to any treatment.

Together with thyroid ultrasound, orbital computed tomography, serum thyroxine and TRAb, clinical symptoms were used for diagnoses. Fresh peripheral blood, 7.5 to 10 ml, was the source of the PBMCs. Template material for amplifying TCR beta CDR3 regions consisted of RNA transcripts. During a first-round RT-PCR of the TCR CDR3, the HTBI primer set was used. TCRdb redid the calling of the multiplex PCR reads with MiXCR, one entry per CDR3 protein. The table includes around 540,000 distinct CDR3 sequences, 15% to 20% detected once. The specimen was blood. This sequence was found in a woman in her 30s with Graves' ophthalmopathy.

The CDR3 here is CASRGQAVEKLFF. In DNA, the CDR3 is TGTGCCAGCAGGGGACAGGCGGTTGAAAAACTGTTTTTT. The chain has TRBV6-1 and TRBJ1-4, with 8 nucleotides matching TRBD1. Germline V gene lookup returns CDR1 MNHNS and CDR2 SASEGT. This CDR3 region has 13 residues. V gave up 6 bases and J gave up 7 bases; unmatched junction bases: 4.